The text below deals with one T cell receptor beta chain. The CDR3 has 15 residues. The V and J ends lost 5 bases and 0 bases respectively, with 12 bases between them. These data are taken from a study of T-cell memory formation after mild COVID-19. TCRdb re-called the 5' RACE reads through MiXCR, storing one row per CDR3 protein. The sample yields roughly 51,000 distinct CDR3 sequences, about 7.3% seen once. This sequence was found in a man younger than 35 who had mild COVID-19 (a few samples of this study predate the infection). Cell type and time point are not known. The V gene is TRBV12-3 or TRBV12-4, the J gene TRBJ2-3; maybe TRBD2 (5 bases). The specimen sequenced was PBMCs or a T cell subset sorted from them (not recorded which). The CDR3 sequence is CASSSGFASTDTQYF. In nucleotides, the CDR3 is TGTGCCAGCAGTAGCGGATTCGCTAGCACAGATACGCAGTATTTT.